Sequencing of this T cell receptor (beta chain) was carried out in a study of cytomegalovirus exposure and HLA in healthy donors. Germline lookup yields CDR1 GTSNPN and CDR2 SVGIG (reference sequence). The CDR3 contains 12 residues. V shed 5 bases, J shed 11 bases, and the junction held 6 bases outside the gene matches. The PCR was carried out with 60 Vbeta primers and 13 Jbeta primers. Assay used: immunoSEQ multiplex PCR; TCRdb lists only in-frame clones, some missing. Its clone listing holds over 75,000 clones. The chain employs TRBV30 and TRBJ2-3, with 11 positions matching TRBD1. The receptor was isolated from a girl between 10 and 17 years old in good health and CMV-seropositive. The sample taken for sequencing was PBMCs. CDR3 sequence reads: CAWGQGAQGQYF. CDR3 DNA: TGTGCCTGGGGACAGGGGGCGCAAGGGCAGTATTTT. Full variable domain (remainder filled in from reference TRBV30 and TRBJ2-3): SQTIHQWPATLVQPVGSPLSLECTVEGTSNPNLYWYRQAAGRGLQLLFYSVGIGQISSEVPQNLSASRPQDRQFILSSKKLLLSDSGFYLCAWGQGAQGQYFGPGTRLTVL.